This T cell receptor beta chain was retrieved from a study of T-cell reconstitution after alpha-beta-depleted transplantation in children. Study-wide results and limits: About two months after transplant, alpha-beta T cells reportedly came from several hundred expanded graft clones.

This clonotype was seen repeatedly, ten times or more. Its antigen remains unidentified. Construction of the TCRbeta library involved unique molecular identifiers. TCRdb reprocessed the PCR reads via MiXCR and lists one record per CDR3 protein. The table has about 160,000 distinct CDR3 sequences, 11% seen once. CDR1 and CDR2 (germline): KGHSH, LQKENI. The ends were cut back, 4 bases at V and 1 base at J, with 10 bases in the middle. CDR3 length equals 14 residues. V gene TRBV18 combines with J gene TRBJ1-1, with D perhaps matching TRBD1 (6 bases). Sequences were derived from PBMCs, sampled before TCRalphabeta/CD19-depleted stem cell transplant. The receptor was derived from a boy aged 2-15 years with acute myeloid leukemia, due to receive a stem cell transplant. The CDR3 region has the DNA TGTGCCAGCTCACGACAGGCGGGGAACACTGAAGCTTTCTTT. This sequence encodes CASSRQAGNTEAFF.